What follows is one T cell receptor (beta chain) and its context. Its specific antigen is unknown. Nothing much larger sits one base from this clone, and base qualities are not available. Deletion took 6 bases off V and 4 bases off J, with a span of 13 bases between the germline ends. The germline V gene (reference sequence) yields MNHNY for CDR1 and SVGAGI for CDR2. The CDR3 spans 14 residues, from the cysteine through the phenylalanine. Only CDR3 DNA remains: 42 bases, in frame from the first base. These data are taken from a study of PD-1 blockade in classical Hodgkin lymphoma (TCRdb year 2020). The study in broad terms: Nivolumab dosing was 3 mg/kg intravenously every 2 weeks, continuing until either disease progression or unacceptable toxicity. The study used CyTOF and TCR beta sequencing to define a peripheral blood immune signature of response to PD-1 blockade in classical Hodgkin lymphoma. Results and caveats for the whole study, not just this receptor: Baseline diversity similar to that of newly diagnosed patients was observed in trial patients achieving complete response, whereas significantly lower diversity was observed in partial responders and progressors. Only a single clinical trial cohort was studied, and what caused the repertoire differences, possibly disease activity or prior therapy, remained undefined. Lower diversity was seen in patients whose nivolumab began less than 1 year after ASCT, and these patients were left out of later analyses so that immune reconstitution would not confound the results. CD4+ but not CD8+ TCR diversity rose significantly by C4D1 (p=0.0027 vs p=0.16), most apparent in complete responders (p=0.02). Baseline TCR diversity was reported to be lower in newly diagnosed patients than in healthy donors and to be lower still in relapsed/refractory patients.

In the paper's terms, the time point label means: cycle 2 day 1 (C2D1) of nivolumab. Every trial patient had relapsed following autologous stem cell transplantation, and prior brentuximab vedotin exposure was what differed among cohorts A, B and C. The trial cohort included 50 to 70 patients with relapsed/refractory classical Hodgkin lymphoma, and each patient had a best overall response of complete response, partial response or progressive disease. In the multi-cohort phase II CheckMate 205 trial, trial patients received single-agent nivolumab. An independent review committee assessed best overall response using the 2007 International Working Group response criteria. PBMCs from the trial were collected at three points: immediately before nivolumab initiation (C1D1), and during therapy at cycle 2 day 1 and cycle 4 day 1. Peripheral blood was collected in 8 mL Vacutainer Cell Preparation Tubes, from which PBMCs were isolated by centrifugation and then cryopreserved.

Genomic DNA was isolated using the Qiagen DNeasy kit from unsorted PBMCs as well as from negatively selected CD4+ and CD8+ fractions. Amplification of TCR beta CDR3 regions was done by immunoSEQ multiplex PCR with primers that anneal to V and J segments. A synthetic immune receptor repertoire was used to minimize amplification bias, and remaining bias was computationally removed after sequencing. On the study's bioinformatics: Repertoire diversity was quantified as the Shannon entropy index using custom Python scripts. Unsorted, CD4+ and CD8+ repertoires were analyzed separately, except in combined analyses where CD4+ and CD8+ sequences were merged in silico. Clonal expansion was defined as a frequency increase of at least 2-fold after treatment compared with C1D1, and clones undetected at baseline were assigned a pseudocount of 0.5. Singleton clones were defined as clones with 0 or 1 copy at C1D1, and non-singleton clones were defined as clones with 2 or more copies. Clones expanded in unsorted samples were labelled as CD4+, CD8+ or unknown by matching protein sequences in sorted samples from the same patient. Wilcoxon tests were applied to paired samples to test diversity changes from C1D1 to C4D1. Not all clones reach the TCRdb copy of this immuneACCESS table, which keeps in-frame sequences only. Checked studies attribute under half of the gap to unresolved V genes and leave the rest unexplained. That table is the source of V, J and clone size, and D and trimming were worked out from the DNA. The sample yields approximately 150,000 clones; 78% were counted once. The ten biggest clones cover over 7.5% of the sample.

The V and J segments used are TRBV6-6 and TRBJ1-5, with TRBD1 tentatively as D gene (5 bases match). The origin of this receptor is a human donor with classical Hodgkin lymphoma. Sequenced here: peripheral blood mononuclear cells (PBMCs), sampled before the second cycle of nivolumab. The CDR3 region has the sequence CASSSTRQNQPQHF. The bases read TGTGCCAGCAGCTCCACCAGACAGAATCAGCCCCAGCATTTT.